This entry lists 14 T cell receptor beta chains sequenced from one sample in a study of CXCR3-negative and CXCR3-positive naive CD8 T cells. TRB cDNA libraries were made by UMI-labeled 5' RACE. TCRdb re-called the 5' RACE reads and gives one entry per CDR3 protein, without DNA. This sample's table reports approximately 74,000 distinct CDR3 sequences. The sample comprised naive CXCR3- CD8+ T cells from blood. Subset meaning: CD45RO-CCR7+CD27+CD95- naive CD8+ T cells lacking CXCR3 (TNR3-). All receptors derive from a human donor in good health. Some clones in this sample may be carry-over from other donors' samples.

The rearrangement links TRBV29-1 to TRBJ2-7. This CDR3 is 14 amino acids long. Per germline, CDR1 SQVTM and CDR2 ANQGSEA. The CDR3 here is CSVEDLAGRYEQYF.

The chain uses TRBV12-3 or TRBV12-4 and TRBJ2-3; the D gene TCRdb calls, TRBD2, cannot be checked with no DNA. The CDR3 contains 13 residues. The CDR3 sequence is CASRPDAGDTQYF.

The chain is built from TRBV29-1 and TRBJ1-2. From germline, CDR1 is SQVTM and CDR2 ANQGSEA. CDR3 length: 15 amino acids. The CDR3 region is CSVATSGMANYGYTF. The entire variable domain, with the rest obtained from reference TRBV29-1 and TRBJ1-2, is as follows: SAVISQKPSRDICQRGTSLTIQCQVDSQVTMMFWYRQQPGQSLTLIATANQGSEATYESGFVIDKFPISRPNLTFSTLTVSNMSPEDSSIYLCSVATSGMANYGYTFGSGTRLTVV.

The CDR3 loop is CAISEPVSGSYEQYF. This rearrangement joins TRBV6-5 to TRBJ2-7; there is no DNA to check the TCRdb D call of TRBD2. Per germline, CDR1 MNHEY and CDR2 SVGAGI. The CDR3 covers 15 residues.

CDR3 protein: CASSLLRSSGNTIYF. The chain links TRBV5-5 to TRBJ1-3. This CDR3 spans 15 amino acids. Germline assignment: CDR1 SGHKS and CDR2 YYEKEE (reference sequence).

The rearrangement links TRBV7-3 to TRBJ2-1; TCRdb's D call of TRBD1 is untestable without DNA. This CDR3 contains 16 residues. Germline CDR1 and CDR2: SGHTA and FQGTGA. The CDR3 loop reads CASSLRPGGIDNEQFF.

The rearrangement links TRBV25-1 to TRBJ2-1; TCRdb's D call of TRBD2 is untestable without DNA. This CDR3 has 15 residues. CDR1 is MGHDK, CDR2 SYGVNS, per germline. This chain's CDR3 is CASRAVPSSYNEQFF.

The CDR3 loop reads CASSTPLTGRTEAFF. J is TRBJ1-1 and V is TRBV19; the TCRdb D gene call, TRBD1, has no DNA to confirm it. The CDR3 has 15 amino acids. The germline V gene encodes CDR1 LNHDA and CDR2 SQIVND (reference sequence).

This CDR3 reads CASSIQTGQYYEQYF. The chain links TRBV27 to TRBJ2-7; TCRdb's D call of TRBD1 is untestable without DNA. This CDR3 contains 15 residues. CDR1 is MNHEY, CDR2 SMNVEV, per germline (reference sequence).

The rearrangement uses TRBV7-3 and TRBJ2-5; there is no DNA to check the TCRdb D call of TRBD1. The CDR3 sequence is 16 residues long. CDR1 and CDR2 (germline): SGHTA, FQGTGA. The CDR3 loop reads CASSLLAGHTEETQYF.

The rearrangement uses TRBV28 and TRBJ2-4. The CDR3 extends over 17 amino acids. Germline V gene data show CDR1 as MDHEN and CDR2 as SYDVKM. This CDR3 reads CASSLLGRLKAKNIQYF.

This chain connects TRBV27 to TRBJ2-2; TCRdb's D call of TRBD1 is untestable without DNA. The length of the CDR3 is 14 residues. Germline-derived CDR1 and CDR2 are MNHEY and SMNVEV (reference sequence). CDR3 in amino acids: CASSLAGLTGELFF.

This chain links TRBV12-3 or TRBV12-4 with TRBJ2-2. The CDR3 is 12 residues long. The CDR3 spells CASTVNTGELFF.

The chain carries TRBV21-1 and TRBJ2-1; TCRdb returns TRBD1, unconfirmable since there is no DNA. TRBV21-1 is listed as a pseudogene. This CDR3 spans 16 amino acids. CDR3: CASSTPPGQGGNEQFF.